This T cell receptor (beta chain) originates from a study of blood T cells in healthy people across ages. General observations from the study: Whereas aged donors had fewer naive CD4+ cells, long-lived donors had more of them and higher diversity.

As for this clonotype: What it binds is unknown.

Trimming stripped 2 bases from V and 7 bases from J, with 24 bases between. Germline-derived CDR1 and CDR2 are SEHNR and FQNEAQ (reference sequence). The CDR3 is made up of 19 amino acids. Together with a sample-barcoded 5' primer, a J-beta primer mix was included in a second PCR lasting 7 to 11 cycles. Carrying 12 random nucleotides, a template-switch adaptor labeled each individual cDNA molecule. In TCRdb, the 5' RACE reads were re-called with MiXCR into one record per CDR3 protein. The sample has about 1,400,000 distinct CDR3 sequences; approximately 59% are singletons. The sample consisted of blood. V gene TRBV7-9 combines with J gene TRBJ2-6, with D possibly being TRBD2 (6 bases). The clonotype originates from a man between 18 and 29 years old in good health. The CDR3 DNA sequence: TGTGCCAGCAGCTTATCCGGGACTGCTTTTGGTAGGGGCGCCAACGTCCTGACTTTC. It encodes CASSLSGTAFGRGANVLTF.